Listed below are T cell receptor beta chains from one sample, sequenced in a study of shared clonotypes between healthy human individuals. Assay used: immunoSEQ multiplex PCR; TCRdb lists only in-frame clones, some missing. Among hundreds of thousands of clones listed, over 70% were seen once. The specimen sequenced was memory CD4+ T cells sorted from blood. The receptors were sampled from a man younger than 40 in good health. CDR3s include the opening cysteine and the closing phenylalanine or tryptophan. The D gene is left open where the match is weak. Clone size is stated in some rows and not others, as once, few, many or a class when expanded.

clone_size	d_call	v_call	j_call	cdr3_aa	cdr3_nt
NA	NA	TRBV14	TRBJ1-3	CASSPPELQRGNTIYF	TGTGCCAGCAGCCCTCCCGAGCTCCAAAGGGGAAACACCATATATTTT
few	NA	TRBV5-1	TRBJ1-2	CASSLAANYGYTF	TGCGCCAGCAGCTTGGCAGCTAACTATGGCTACACCTTC
once	TRBD1	TRBV18	TRBJ2-6	CASSPGQGNGANVLTF	TGTGCCAGCTCACCGGGACAGGGGAACGGGGCCAACGTCCTGACTTTC
NA	NA	TRBV4-1	TRBJ1-3	CASSQADGGNTIYF	TGCGCCAGCAGCCAAGCCGACGGTGGAAACACCATATATTTT
once	TRBD1	TRBV7-2	TRBJ1-5	CASSLGAGGQPQHF	TGTGCCAGCAGCTTAGGGGCAGGGGGTCAGCCCCAGCATTTT
NA	NA	TRBV4-3	TRBJ2-5	CASSQDYYQETQYF	TGCGCCAGCAGCCAAGATTACTACCAAGAGACCCAGTACTTC
NA	TRBD2	TRBV11-2	TRBJ2-7	CASSSPSGRVDEQYF	TGTGCCAGCAGCTCGCCTAGCGGGAGAGTCGACGAGCAGTACTTC
once	TRBD1	TRBV2	TRBJ2-5	CASQGVETQYF	TGTGCCAGCCAGGGGGTTGAGACCCAGTACTTC
NA	NA	TRBV19	TRBJ1-1	CASKGLDRFMNTEAFF	TGTGCCAGCAAGGGACTAGACAGGTTCATGAACACTGAAGCTTTCTTT
once	NA	TRBV10-3	TRBJ2-1	CAISAQGNNEQFF	TGTGCCATCAGTGCACAGGGAAATAATGAGCAGTTCTTC
NA	TRBD1	TRBV7-2	TRBJ2-7	CASSFRRTGDHEQYF	TGTGCCAGCAGTTTCCGTAGGACAGGGGATCACGAGCAGTACTTC
NA	TRBD2	TRBV5-1	TRBJ2-1	CASSLVAGGHNEQFF	TGCGCCAGCAGCTTGGTAGCGGGAGGGCACAATGAGCAGTTCTTC
few	TRBD2	TRBV19	TRBJ2-6	CASSMGGKVANVLTF	TGTGCCAGTAGTATGGGGGGGAAAGTGGCCAACGTCCTGACTTTC
NA	TRBD2	TRBV6-1	TRBJ2-7	CASSLASSGSYEQYF	TGTGCCAGCAGTCTAGCGTCTAGCGGGAGCTACGAGCAGTACTTC
few	NA	TRBV2	TRBJ1-1	CASRGGGNTEAFF	TGTGCCAGCAGGGGGGGAGGGAACACTGAAGCTTTCTTT
NA	NA	TRBV19	TRBJ1-1	CASSVTGESTEAFF	TGTGCCAGTAGTGTGACAGGCGAGAGCACTGAAGCTTTCTTT
NA	TRBD1	TRBV15	TRBJ2-7	CATSRVVSGTGGFYEQYF	TGTGCCACCAGCAGAGTAGTCTCCGGGACAGGGGGCTTCTACGAGCAGTACTTC
NA	NA	TRBV28	TRBJ2-1	CASSFGTFISYEQFF	TGTGCCAGCAGTTTCGGGACATTTATTTCGTATGAGCAGTTCTTC
NA	TRBD1	TRBV6-5	TRBJ1-2	CASRQGAHGYTF	TGTGCCAGCCGACAGGGGGCGCACGGCTACACCTTC
few	NA	TRBV7-6	TRBJ2-5	CASSPPLGTQYF	TGTGCCAGCAGCCCCCCCCTGGGAACCCAGTACTTC
NA	NA	TRBV28	TRBJ2-6	CASSRSGTNVLTF	TGTGCCAGCAGTAGGTCAGGGACCAACGTCCTGACTTTC
NA	TRBD2	TRBV7-8	TRBJ2-1	CASRPGRELSDEQFF	TGTGCCAGCCGCCCTGGGCGGGAGTTAAGCGATGAGCAGTTCTTC
few	NA	TRBV7-2	TRBJ2-5	CASSLNRGRETQYF	TGTGCCAGCAGCTTAAATCGGGGCCGGGAGACCCAGTACTTC
NA	NA	TRBV29-1	TRBJ2-3	CSVERGADTQYF	TGCAGCGTTGAAAGAGGCGCAGATACGCAGTATTTT
NA	NA	TRBV18	TRBJ2-5	CASSQDFQETQYF	TGTGCCAGCTCACAGGATTTCCAAGAGACCCAGTACTTC
NA	NA	TRBV5-4	TRBJ2-5	CASSPGWAKETQYF	TGTGCCAGCAGCCCCGGGTGGGCCAAAGAGACCCAGTACTTC
NA	NA	TRBV27	TRBJ1-1	CASSPLARFTEAFF	TGTGCCAGCAGTCCCCTAGCGCGGTTCACTGAAGCTTTCTTT
NA	NA	TRBV4-2	TRBJ2-5	CASSQNGQVGETQYF	TGTGCCAGCAGCCAAAACGGGCAAGTGGGAGAGACCCAGTACTTC
NA	NA	TRBV5-5	TRBJ2-7	CASRSGQSYEQYF	TGTGCCAGCCGATCGGGTCAGAGCTACGAGCAGTACTTC
few	TRBD1	TRBV30	TRBJ1-6	CAWAPPPGGDSPLHF	TGTGCCTGGGCTCCGCCTCCAGGGGGGGATTCACCCCTCCACTTT
NA	NA	TRBV28	TRBJ1-2	CASSFVANFYYGYTF	TGTGCCAGCAGTTTTGTTGCGAATTTTTACTATGGCTACACCTTC
once	NA	TRBV27	TRBJ2-7	CASSYDRNSYEQYF	TGTGCCAGCAGTTATGACAGGAACTCCTACGAGCAGTACTTC
NA	TRBD1	TRBV28	TRBJ2-5	CASRQPGQGKETQYF	TGTGCCAGCCGTCAGCCGGGACAGGGGAAGGAGACCCAGTACTTC
few	NA	TRBV9	TRBJ1-5	CASSVGSGNQPQHF	TGTGCCAGCAGCGTAGGGTCGGGCAATCAGCCCCAGCATTTT
NA	TRBD1	TRBV27	TRBJ1-1	CASSAGQGVVNTEAFF	TGTGCCAGCAGTGCGGGACAGGGAGTAGTAAACACTGAAGCTTTCTTT
NA	NA	TRBV18	TRBJ1-1	CASSPDRSTEAFF	TGTGCCAGCTCACCCGATCGGTCCACTGAAGCTTTCTTT
NA	NA	TRBV19	TRBJ1-2	CASSIGPKWGYTF	TGTGCCAGTAGTATCGGTCCCAAGTGGGGCTACACCTTC
NA	NA	TRBV7-3	TRBJ1-1	CASSQGSHTEAFF	TGTGCCAGCAGCCAGGGGAGCCACACTGAAGCTTTCTTT
once	TRBD1	TRBV6-1	TRBJ2-1	CASRQGPYNEQFF	TGTGCCAGCCGACAGGGTCCCTACAATGAGCAGTTCTTC
NA	NA	TRBV10-1	TRBJ2-2	CASSSYRTGELFF	TGCGCCAGCAGCTCATACCGCACCGGGGAGCTGTTTTTT
NA	NA	TRBV15	TRBJ2-2	CATSRDPMQKAGELFF	TGTGCCACCAGCAGAGATCCAATGCAAAAGGCCGGGGAGCTGTTTTTT
once	NA	TRBV5-4	TRBJ2-7	CASSREGYEQYF	TGTGCCAGCAGCCGGGAAGGCTACGAGCAGTACTTC
NA	NA	TRBV7-2	TRBJ2-7	CASSLYPYEQYF	TGTGCCAGCAGCTTATACCCCTACGAGCAGTACTTC
NA	NA	TRBV7-9	TRBJ2-3	CASFRSVIPGTDTQYF	TGTGCCAGCTTTAGGTCGGTAATCCCTGGCACAGATACGCAGTATTTT
few	NA	TRBV5-1	TRBJ2-1	CASSLVAAYNEQFF	TGCGCCAGCAGCTTGGTAGCGGCCTACAATGAGCAGTTCTTC
once	TRBD2	TRBV2	TRBJ2-7	CASSVGRLAGGMDEQYF	TGTGCCAGCAGTGTAGGAAGGCTAGCGGGAGGAATGGACGAGCAGTACTTC